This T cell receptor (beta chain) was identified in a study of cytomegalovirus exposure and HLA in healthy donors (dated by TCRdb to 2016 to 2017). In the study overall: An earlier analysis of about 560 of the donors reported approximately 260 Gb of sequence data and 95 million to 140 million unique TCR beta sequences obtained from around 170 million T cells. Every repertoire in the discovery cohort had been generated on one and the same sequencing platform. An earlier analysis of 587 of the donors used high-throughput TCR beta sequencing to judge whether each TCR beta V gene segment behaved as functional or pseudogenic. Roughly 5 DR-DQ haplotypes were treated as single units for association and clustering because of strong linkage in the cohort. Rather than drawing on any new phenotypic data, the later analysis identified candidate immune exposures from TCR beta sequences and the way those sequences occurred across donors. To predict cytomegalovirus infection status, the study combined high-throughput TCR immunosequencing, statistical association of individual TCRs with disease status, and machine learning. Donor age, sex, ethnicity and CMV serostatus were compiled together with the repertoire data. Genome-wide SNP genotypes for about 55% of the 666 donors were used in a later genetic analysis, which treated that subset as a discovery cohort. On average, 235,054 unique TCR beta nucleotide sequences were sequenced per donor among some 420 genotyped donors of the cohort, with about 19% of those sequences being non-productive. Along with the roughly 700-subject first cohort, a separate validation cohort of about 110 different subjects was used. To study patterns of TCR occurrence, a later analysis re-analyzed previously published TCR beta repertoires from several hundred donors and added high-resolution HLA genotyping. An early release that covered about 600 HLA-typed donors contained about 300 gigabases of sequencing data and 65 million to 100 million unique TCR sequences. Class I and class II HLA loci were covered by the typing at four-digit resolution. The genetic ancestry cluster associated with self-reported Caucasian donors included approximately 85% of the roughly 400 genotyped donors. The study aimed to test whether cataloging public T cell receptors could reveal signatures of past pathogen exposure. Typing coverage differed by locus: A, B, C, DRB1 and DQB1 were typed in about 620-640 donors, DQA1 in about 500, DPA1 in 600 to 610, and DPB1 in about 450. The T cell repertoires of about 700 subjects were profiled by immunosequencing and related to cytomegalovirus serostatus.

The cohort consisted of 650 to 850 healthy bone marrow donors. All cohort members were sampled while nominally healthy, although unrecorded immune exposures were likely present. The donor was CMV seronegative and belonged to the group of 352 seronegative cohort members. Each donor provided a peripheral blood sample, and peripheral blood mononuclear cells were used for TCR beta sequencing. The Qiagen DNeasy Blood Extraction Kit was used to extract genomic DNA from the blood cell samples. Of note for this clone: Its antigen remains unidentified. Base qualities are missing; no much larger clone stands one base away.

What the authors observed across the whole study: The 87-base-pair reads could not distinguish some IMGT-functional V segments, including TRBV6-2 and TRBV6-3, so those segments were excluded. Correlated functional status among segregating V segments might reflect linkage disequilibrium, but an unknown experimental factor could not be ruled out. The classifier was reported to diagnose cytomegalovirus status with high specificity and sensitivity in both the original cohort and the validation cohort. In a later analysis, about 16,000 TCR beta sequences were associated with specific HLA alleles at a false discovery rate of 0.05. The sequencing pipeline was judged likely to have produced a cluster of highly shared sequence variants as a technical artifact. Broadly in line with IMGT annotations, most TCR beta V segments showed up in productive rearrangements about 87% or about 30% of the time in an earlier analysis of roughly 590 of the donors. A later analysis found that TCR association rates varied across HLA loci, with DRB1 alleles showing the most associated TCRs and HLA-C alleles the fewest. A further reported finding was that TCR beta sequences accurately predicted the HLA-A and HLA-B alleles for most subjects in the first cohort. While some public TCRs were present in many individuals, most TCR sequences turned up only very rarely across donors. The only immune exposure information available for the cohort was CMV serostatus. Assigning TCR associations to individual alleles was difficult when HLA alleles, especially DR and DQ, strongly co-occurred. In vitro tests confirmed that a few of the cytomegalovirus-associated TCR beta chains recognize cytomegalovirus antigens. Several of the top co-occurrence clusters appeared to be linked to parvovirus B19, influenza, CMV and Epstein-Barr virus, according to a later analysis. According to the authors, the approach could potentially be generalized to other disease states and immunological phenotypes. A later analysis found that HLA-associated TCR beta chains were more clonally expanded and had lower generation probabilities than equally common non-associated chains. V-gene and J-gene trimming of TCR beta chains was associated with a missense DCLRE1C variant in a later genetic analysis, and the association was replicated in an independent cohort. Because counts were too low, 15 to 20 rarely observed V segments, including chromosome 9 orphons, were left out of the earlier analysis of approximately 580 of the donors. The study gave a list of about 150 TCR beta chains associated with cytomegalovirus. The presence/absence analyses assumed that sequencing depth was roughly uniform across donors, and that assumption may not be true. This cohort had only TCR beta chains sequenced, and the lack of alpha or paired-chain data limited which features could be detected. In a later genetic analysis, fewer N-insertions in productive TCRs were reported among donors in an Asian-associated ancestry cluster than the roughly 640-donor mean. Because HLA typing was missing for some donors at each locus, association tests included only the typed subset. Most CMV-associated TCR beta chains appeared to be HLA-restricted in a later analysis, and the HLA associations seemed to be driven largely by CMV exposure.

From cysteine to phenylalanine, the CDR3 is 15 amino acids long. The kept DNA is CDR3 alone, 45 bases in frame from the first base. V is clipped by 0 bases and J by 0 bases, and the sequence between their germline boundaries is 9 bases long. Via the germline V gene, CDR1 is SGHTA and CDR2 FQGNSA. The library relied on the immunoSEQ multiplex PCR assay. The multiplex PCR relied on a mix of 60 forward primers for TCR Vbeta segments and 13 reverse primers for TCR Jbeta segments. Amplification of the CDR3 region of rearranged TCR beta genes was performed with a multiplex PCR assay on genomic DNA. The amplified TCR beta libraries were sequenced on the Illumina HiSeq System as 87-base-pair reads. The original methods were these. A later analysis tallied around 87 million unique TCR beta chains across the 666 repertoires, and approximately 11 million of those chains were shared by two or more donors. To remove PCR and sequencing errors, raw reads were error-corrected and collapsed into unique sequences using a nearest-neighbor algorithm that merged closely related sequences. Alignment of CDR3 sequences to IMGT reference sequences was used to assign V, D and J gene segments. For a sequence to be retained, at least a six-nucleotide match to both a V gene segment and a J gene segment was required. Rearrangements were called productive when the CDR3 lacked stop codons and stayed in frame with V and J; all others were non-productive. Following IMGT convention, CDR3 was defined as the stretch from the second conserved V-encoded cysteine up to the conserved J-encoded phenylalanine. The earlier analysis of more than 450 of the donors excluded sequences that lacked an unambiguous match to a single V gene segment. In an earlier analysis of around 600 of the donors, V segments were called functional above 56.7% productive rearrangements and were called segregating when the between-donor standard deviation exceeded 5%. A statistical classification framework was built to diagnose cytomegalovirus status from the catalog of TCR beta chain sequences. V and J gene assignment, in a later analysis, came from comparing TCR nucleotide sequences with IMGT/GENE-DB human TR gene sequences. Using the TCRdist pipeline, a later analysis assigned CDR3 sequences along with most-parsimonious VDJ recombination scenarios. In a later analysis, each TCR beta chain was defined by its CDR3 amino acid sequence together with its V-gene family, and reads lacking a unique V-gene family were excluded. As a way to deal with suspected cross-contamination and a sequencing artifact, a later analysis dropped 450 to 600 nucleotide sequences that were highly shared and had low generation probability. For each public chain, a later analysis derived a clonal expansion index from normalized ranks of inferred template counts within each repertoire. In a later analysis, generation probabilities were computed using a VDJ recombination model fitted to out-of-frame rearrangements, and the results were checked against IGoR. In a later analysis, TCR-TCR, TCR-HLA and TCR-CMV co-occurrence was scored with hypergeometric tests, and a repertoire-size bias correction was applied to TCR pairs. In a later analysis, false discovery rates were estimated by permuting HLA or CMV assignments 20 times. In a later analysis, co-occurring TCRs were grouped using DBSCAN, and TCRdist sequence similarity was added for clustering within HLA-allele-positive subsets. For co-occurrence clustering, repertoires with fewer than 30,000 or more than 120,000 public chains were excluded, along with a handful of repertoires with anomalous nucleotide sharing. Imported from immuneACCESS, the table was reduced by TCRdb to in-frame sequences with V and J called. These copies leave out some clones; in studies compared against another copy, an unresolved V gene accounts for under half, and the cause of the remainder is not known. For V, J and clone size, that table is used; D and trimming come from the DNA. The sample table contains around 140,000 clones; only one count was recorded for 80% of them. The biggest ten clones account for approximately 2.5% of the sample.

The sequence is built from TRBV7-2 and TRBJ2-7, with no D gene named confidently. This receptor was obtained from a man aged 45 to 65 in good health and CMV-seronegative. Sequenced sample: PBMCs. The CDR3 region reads CASSLATAPSYEQYF. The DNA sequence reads TGTGCCAGCAGCTTAGCCACCGCGCCCTCCTACGAGCAGTACTTC.